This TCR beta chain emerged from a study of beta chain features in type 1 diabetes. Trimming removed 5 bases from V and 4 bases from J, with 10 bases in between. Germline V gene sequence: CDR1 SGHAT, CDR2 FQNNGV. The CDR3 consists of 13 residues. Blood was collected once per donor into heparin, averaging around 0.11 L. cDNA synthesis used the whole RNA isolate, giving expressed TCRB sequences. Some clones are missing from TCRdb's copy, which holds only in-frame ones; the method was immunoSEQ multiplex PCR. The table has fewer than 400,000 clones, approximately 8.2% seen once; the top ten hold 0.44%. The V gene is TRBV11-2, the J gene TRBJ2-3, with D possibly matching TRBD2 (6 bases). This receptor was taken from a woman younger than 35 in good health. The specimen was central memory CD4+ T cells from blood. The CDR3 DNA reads TGTGCCAGCAGCCTAGCTAGCGCAGATACGCAGTATTTT. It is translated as CASSLASADTQYF.